These T cell receptor beta chains were read from a single sample in a study of glioma-infiltrating T cells. TCRdb analysed the multiplex PCR reads with MiXCR anew, one entry per CDR3 protein. The table lists some 18,000 distinct CDR3 sequences, 58% of them singletons. Sequenced input: glioma tissue, nonneoplastic brain tissue, or PBMCs (not recorded which). All receptors derive from a human donor with low-grade glioma or glioblastoma, undergoing nonglioma brain surgery, or in good health (not recorded which). CDR3s include the opening cysteine and the closing phenylalanine or tryptophan. The order of the fields is V gene, clone size, J gene, D gene, CDR3 protein, CDR3 DNA. A D gene is named only where the DNA matches it firmly. Where a row states a size, it is once, few, many or the class of an expanded clone; other rows omit it.

TRBV20-1	NA	TRBJ1-4	TRBD1	CSASPGQGAEKLFF	TGCAGTGCTAGCCCGGGACAGGGGGCGGAAAAACTGTTTTTT
TRBV20-1	many	TRBJ2-7	NA	CSARRPEQGYEQYF	TGCAGTGCTAGACGTCCGGAACAGGGCTACGAGCAGTACTTC
TRBV7-8	many	TRBJ1-5	NA	CASSLLTGNQPQHF	TGTGCCAGCAGCTTACTCACGGGGAATCAGCCCCAGCATTTT
TRBV6-1	NA	TRBJ1-1	NA	CASNGELKTEAFF	TGTGCCAGCAACGGCGAACTGAAAACTGAAGCTTTCTTT
TRBV5-4	NA	TRBJ2-7	TRBD2	CASSLEESGTSLYEQYF	TGTGCAAGCAGCTTGGAGGAGTCGGGGACTAGCTTATACGAGCAGTACTTC
TRBV6-5	NA	TRBJ1-3	TRBD1	CASSYSPGQLSGNTIYF	TGTGCCAGCAGTTATTCGCCGGGACAGCTCTCTGGAAACACCATATATTTT
TRBV7-2	NA	TRBJ1-5	NA	CASSLVPNQPQHF	TGTGCCAGCAGCTTAGTTCCTAATCAGCCCCAGCATTTT
TRBV18	NA	TRBJ2-5	NA	CASSLEETQYF	TGTGCCAGCTCACTGGAAGAGACCCAGTACTTC
TRBV27	many	TRBJ2-6	TRBD1	CASGSGTGGSSGANVLTF	TGTGCCAGCGGCTCCGGGACAGGGGGAAGCTCTGGGGCCAACGTCCTGACTTTC
TRBV7-9	NA	TRBJ2-7	TRBD1	CASSPRDRGTTREQYF	TGTGCCAGCAGCCCCCGGGACAGGGGGACTACTCGCGAGCAGTACTTC
TRBV6-6	many	TRBJ2-3	NA	CASSYSKGTDTQYF	TGTGCCAGCAGTTACTCGAAAGGGACAGATACGCAGTATTTT
TRBV11-2	few	TRBJ1-2	NA	CASSYGHPTYGYTF	TGTGCCAGCAGCTACGGACACCCGACTTATGGCTACACCTTC
TRBV18	NA	TRBJ1-1	TRBD1	CASSPSGTGVVVTEAFF	TGTGCCAGCTCACCCAGCGGGACAGGGGTAGTGGTCACTGAAGCTTTCTTT
TRBV20-1	NA	TRBJ1-2	TRBD1	CSARAGTVEGYTF	TGCAGTGCTAGAGCCGGGACAGTTGAGGGCTACACCTTC